The source of this T cell receptor beta chain is a study of blood T cells in healthy people across ages. Study at large: Template switching retrieved approximately one barcoded beta molecule for each two T cells.

In the case of this clonotype: Its antigen is as yet unknown.

Sample-barcoded 5' priming and a J-beta primer mix drove a second PCR of about 6 to 12 cycles. The authors tagged each cDNA molecule using a template-switch adaptor with 12 random nucleotides. MiXCR was run by TCRdb on the 5' RACE reads, yielding one entry per CDR3 protein. This sample yields hundreds of thousands of distinct CDR3 sequences, of which about 62% are seen a single time; approximately 20% belongs to the top ten. The CDR3 sequence is 15 residues long. V lost 7 bases, J lost 2 bases, and 17 bases lay in between. Overall study findings and caveats: The diversity estimates, figures obtained from one million T cells, were considered underestimates. Measured against age, TCR beta diversity per million T cells decreased in a roughly linear manner.

The sample was blood. The source of this sequence is a man aged 25-40 years in good health. The chain uses TRBV12-3 or TRBV12-4 and TRBJ1-2, with a weak D call TRBD1 (6 bases). CDR3 protein: CASNQNARGNYGYTF. The CDR3 DNA is TGTGCCAGCAACCAAAATGCCAGGGGCAACTATGGCTACACCTTC.